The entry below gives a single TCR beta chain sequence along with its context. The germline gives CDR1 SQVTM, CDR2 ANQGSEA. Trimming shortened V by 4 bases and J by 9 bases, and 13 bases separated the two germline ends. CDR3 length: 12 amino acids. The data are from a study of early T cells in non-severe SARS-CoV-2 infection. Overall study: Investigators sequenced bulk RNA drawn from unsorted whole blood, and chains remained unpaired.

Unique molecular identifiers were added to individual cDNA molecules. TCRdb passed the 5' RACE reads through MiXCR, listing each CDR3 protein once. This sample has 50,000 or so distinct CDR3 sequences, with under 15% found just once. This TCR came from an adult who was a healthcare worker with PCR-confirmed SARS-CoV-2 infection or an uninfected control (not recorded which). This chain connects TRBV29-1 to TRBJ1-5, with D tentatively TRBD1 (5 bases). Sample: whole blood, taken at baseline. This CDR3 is CSVAGFSGPQHF. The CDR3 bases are TGCAGCGTTGCAGGGTTTTCGGGGCCCCAGCATTTT.